What follows describes a single T cell receptor beta chain. The antigen remains undetermined. These data come from a study of siplizumab effects on memory and regulatory T cells. Mixed lymphocyte reaction cells were cocultured at 37°C for 6 to 7 days. The repertoire was sequenced with immunoSEQ multiplex PCR; TCRdb's copy has only in-frame clones and lacks some. The sample holds fewer than 20,000 clones; roughly 49% are singletons and the top ten take approximately 4.9%. The CDR3 extends over 14 amino acids. Trimming removed 4 bases at V and 1 base at J, with 10 bases between. Looked up from germline, CDR1 is KGHSH and CDR2 is LQKENI. The study, taken as a whole, reports: Naive T cells seemed more diverse than memory cells and seemed major alloresponse contributors.

The receptor was isolated from a human donor in good health; the cells came from an allogeneic mixed lymphocyte reaction. The V and J genes are TRBV18 and TRBJ1-1; D call uncertain. What was sequenced was CFSE-low (dividing) CD4+ T cells sorted from an allogeneic mixed lymphocyte reaction. DNA of the CDR3: TGTGCCAGCTCACAGACGGTCGGGAACACTGAAGCTTTCTTT. Amino acid sequence: CASSQTVGNTEAFF.